One T cell receptor (beta chain) is described in this entry. Its target is not known. Every bit of the isolated RNA underwent reverse transcription, so sequencing read expressed TCRB transcripts. Clones were read by immunoSEQ multiplex PCR, and TCRdb kept only the in-frame ones, dropping some. In the table there are a few hundred thousand clones, around 24% of which are singletons. It was one heparinised blood draw, averaging around 120 mL, that each donor gave. This sample stems from a study of beta chain features in type 1 diabetes. Turning to the study itself: Examination covered approximately 100 million sorted cells spanning all samples.

Study findings and constraints: People with Type 1 diabetes carried modestly yet significantly shorter TCRB CDR3s in all four CD4+ subsets. Sequencing used cDNA, and cells with high TCR expression could therefore be over-represented. Type 1 diabetes patients had fewer VDJ junction insertions and more deletions.

This TCR was sampled from a woman younger than 45 with type 1 diabetes. The sample taken for sequencing was naive CD4+ T cells from blood.

CDR3 nucleotides: TGTGCCAGCAGCTTATCCGGGACAGCGAACACTGAAGCTTTCTTT. This translates into CASSLSGTANTEAFF. The chain combines TRBV7-6 with TRBJ1-1; 7 nucleotides match TRBD1. Germline-derived CDR1 and CDR2 are SGHVS and FNYEAQ. The CDR3 runs to 15 residues. V gave up 2 bases and J gave up 1 base; unmatched junction bases: 4.